Below, 18 T cell receptor beta chains from the same sample are listed, as sequenced in a study of T-cell memory formation after mild COVID-19. TCRdb re-called the 5' RACE reads through MiXCR, storing one row per CDR3 protein. The sample yields about 150,000 distinct CDR3 sequences, over 6% seen once. The sequenced material came from PBMCs or a T cell subset sorted from them (not recorded which). The source of these receptors is an adult woman who had mild COVID-19 (a few samples of this study predate the infection). Cell type and time point are not known.

V usage is TRBV20-1 and J usage is TRBJ1-3; D unclear. Germline V gene data show CDR1 as DFQATT and CDR2 as SNEGSKA (reference sequence). V lost 8 bases and J 4 bases, leaving 12 bases between the germline ends. The CDR3 extends over 12 amino acids. The CDR3 spells CSTVTTGNTIYF. The CDR3 DNA is TGCAGTACCGTAACTACCGGAAACACCATATATTTT.

The chain recombines TRBV4-1 with TRBJ1-3; D is ambiguous. CDR3 length: 18 amino acids. V was trimmed by 0 bases and J by 0 bases, leaving 15 bases between them. Germline CDR1 and CDR2: MGHRA and YSYEKL. As DNA, the CDR3 is TGCGCCAGCAGCCAAGATCCTCCTACAAGACGCTCTGGAAACACCATATATTTT. Translating it yields CASSQDPPTRRSGNTIYF.

This clonotype was seen a few times. The V call is TRBV24-1, the J call TRBJ2-1, with D possibly TRBD1 on 5 matching bases. The V end lost 2 bases, the J end lost 6 bases, and 13 bases lay between the germline ends. The CDR3 is 15 residues long. Germline lookup yields CDR1 KGHDR and CDR2 SFDVKD. CDR3: CATSDWGSRGNEQFF. CDR3 DNA sequence: TGTGCCACCAGTGATTGGGGTAGTAGGGGCAATGAGCAGTTCTTC.

Ten or more counts support this clonotype. The chain has TRBV25-1 and TRBJ1-2; D gene ambiguous. This CDR3 spans 15 amino acids. Deletions cut 2 bases from V and 5 bases from J, with 15 bases between. Germline CDR1 is MGHDK and CDR2 is SYGVNS. The CDR3 DNA follows: TGTGCCAGCAGTGAACCGGAGGTCTCAATATATGGCTACACCTTC. Its translation is CASSEPEVSIYGYTF.

This clonotype has at least ten counts. The chain recombines TRBV5-1 with TRBJ2-3, with 10 positions matching TRBD1. V shed 5 bases, J shed 6 bases, and the junction held 12 bases outside the gene matches. CDR3 size: 16 residues. The germline V gene encodes CDR1 SGHRS and CDR2 YFSETQ. The CDR3 spells CASSSRQGARGDTQYF. The CDR3 coding sequence is TGCGCCAGCAGTTCCAGACAGGGGGCGAGAGGCGATACGCAGTATTTT. Looking up the rest from reference TRBV5-1 and TRBJ2-3 gives the full variable domain: KAGVTQTPRYLIKTRGQQVTLSCSPISGHRSVSWYQQTPGQGLQFLFEYFSETQRNKGNFPGRFSGRQFSNSRSEMNVSTLELGDSALYLCASSSRQGARGDTQYFGPGTRLTVL.

Only a few counts were recorded for this clonotype. The rearrangement links TRBV4-2 to TRBJ1-2, with TRBD1 matching over 11 bases. V lost 0 bases and J lost 4; bases outside the gene matches: 4. CDR1 and CDR2 (germline): LGHNA, YNFKEQ. The CDR3 is made up of 16 amino acids. The CDR3 DNA reads as TGTGCCAGCAGCCAAGATGGACAGGGGGCTAGCTATGGCTACACCTTC. Protein: CASSQDGQGASYGYTF.

The sample holds a few counts of this clonotype. This rearrangement joins TRBV25-1 to TRBJ1-2, with D hard to call. This CDR3 has 14 residues. Germline V gene lookup returns CDR1 MGHDK and CDR2 SYGVNS. V lost 7 bases and J 7 bases, leaving 19 bases between the germline ends. The CDR3: CASTEDGPRGGYTF. CDR3 in DNA: TGTGCCAGCACCGAGGACGGCCCCCGTGGTGGCTACACCTTC.

V and J are TRBV29-1 and TRBJ1-4, with D uncertain. The CDR3 is 12 amino acids. In germline, CDR1 is SQVTM, CDR2 ANQGSEA. V dropped 7 bases and J dropped 0 bases, with 6 bases sitting between them. CDR3 in amino acids: CSGATTNEKLFF. In nucleotides, the CDR3 is TGCAGCGGGGCAACAACTAATGAAAAACTGTTTTTT. Based on the CDR3 plus reference TRBV29-1 and TRBJ1-4, the full variable domain is SAVISQKPSRDICQRGTSLTIQCQVDSQVTMMFWYRQQPGQSLTLIATANQGSEATYESGFVIDKFPISRPNLTFSTLTVSNMSPEDSSIYLCSGATTNEKLFFGSGTQLSVL.

This clonotype was seen many times. The chain employs TRBV9 and TRBJ2-7, with D possibly being TRBD1 (6 bases). Germline V gene sequence: CDR1 SGDLS, CDR2 YYNGEE. Deletions cut 0 bases from V and 2 bases from J, with 12 bases between. The CDR3 consists of 15 residues. CDR3 amino acids: CASSVAATGPYEQYF. In DNA, the CDR3 is TGTGCCAGCAGCGTAGCGGCGACAGGTCCCTACGAGCAGTACTTC. The variable domain in full, completed from reference TRBV9 and TRBJ2-7, reads DSGVTQTPKHLITATGQRVTLRCSPRSGDLSVYWYQQSLDQGLQFLIQYYNGEERAKGNILERFSAQQFPDLHSELNLSSLELGDSALYFCASSVAATGPYEQYFGPGTRLTVT.

The gene calls are TRBV29-1 and TRBJ1-2, with unresolved D. The germline CDR1 and CDR2 sequences are SQVTM and ANQGSEA. V gave up 4 bases and J gave up 2 bases, with 8 bases separating them. The CDR3 spans 12 residues. The CDR3 reads CSVVRQNYGYTF. As DNA, the CDR3 is TGCAGCGTTGTACGGCAGAACTATGGCTACACCTTC.

There are many counts of this clonotype. V usage is TRBV7-2 and J usage is TRBJ1-2; tentative D call: TRBD1 (6 bases). The CDR3 consists of 14 residues. V was pared by 1 base and J by 3 bases, with 9 bases between. CDR1 and CDR2 from the germline V gene are SGHTA and FQGNSA. The CDR3 is CASSLETGHYGYTF. The CDR3 coding sequence is TGTGCCAGCAGCTTAGAAACAGGGCACTATGGCTACACCTTC. The full variable domain, in which reference TRBV7-2 and TRBJ1-2 provide the parts outside the CDR3, is GAGVSQSPSNKVTEKGKDVELRCDPISGHTALYWYRQSLGQGLEFLIYFQGNSAPDKSGLPSDRFSAERTGGSVSTLTIQRTQQEDSAVYLCASSLETGHYGYTFGSGTRLTVV.

The rearrangement links TRBV4-3 to TRBJ2-3; TRBD2 is a possible D gene (6 bases). V lost 1 base to trimming and J lost 5 bases, with 22 bases between them. The CDR3 totals 18 residues. Germline V lookup: CDR1 LGHNA, CDR2 YSLEER. The CDR3 spells CASSQAYDSSGAVDTQYF. As DNA, the CDR3 is TGCGCCAGCAGCCAAGCGTACGACTCCTCGGGAGCGGTAGATACGCAGTATTTT.

In this sample, this clonotype turned up many times. The rearrangement uses TRBV20-1 and TRBJ2-3; either TRBD1 or TRBD2 may supply D (5 bases each). The germline V and J ends were trimmed by 3 bases and 0 bases, with 13 bases remaining between them. The CDR3 totals 15 residues. Germline lookup yields CDR1 DFQATT and CDR2 SNEGSKA (reference sequence). The CDR3 region is CSARAPGRSTDTQYF. Written as DNA, the CDR3 is TGCAGTGCTAGGGCCCCGGGACGGAGCACAGATACGCAGTATTTT.

V gene TRBV5-1 combines with J gene TRBJ2-7; the match to TRBD2 covers 10 bases. V trimming: 5 bases; J trimming: 3 bases; junction bases outside the gene matches: 8. Germline V gene data show CDR1 as SGHRS and CDR2 as YFSETQ. The CDR3 contains 15 residues. The CDR3 here is CASRASGSGFYEQYF. Here the CDR3 DNA reads TGCGCCAGCAGAGCTAGCGGGAGTGGTTTCTACGAGCAGTACTTC.

The CDR3 DNA reads as TGTGCCAGCAGTCCAGGGACAGGTGAGCAGTTCTTC. Translation gives CASSPGTGEQFF. The V and J genes are TRBV11-2 and TRBJ2-1; 8 bases line up with TRBD1. Losses at the gene ends were 6 bases for V and 9 bases for J; bases not matched to a gene: 4. This CDR3 spans 12 amino acids. The germline CDR1 and CDR2 sequences are SGHAT and FQNNGV. The full variable domain, in which reference TRBV11-2 and TRBJ2-1 provide the parts outside the CDR3, is EAGVAQSPRYKIIEKRQSVAFWCNPISGHATLYWYQQILGQGPKLLIQFQNNGVVDDSQLPKDRFSAERLKGVDSTLKIQPAKLEDSAVYLCASSPGTGEQFFGPGTRLTVL.

In this sample, this clonotype turned up a few times. V gene TRBV12-3 or TRBV12-4 combines with J gene TRBJ2-5, with 9 bases aligning to TRBD1. The CDR3 is made up of 17 amino acids. V shed 5 bases, J shed 1 base, and the junction held 11 bases outside the gene matches. The CDR3 is CASSPSRDRAPQETQYF. The CDR3 DNA sequence: TGTGCCAGCAGTCCGTCCCGGGACAGGGCCCCCCAAGAGACCCAGTACTTC.

This chain links TRBV6-6 with TRBJ2-3; the D gene could be TRBD1 or TRBD2 (5 bases each). Per the germline V gene, CDR1 is MNHNY and CDR2 is SVGAGI (reference sequence). CDR3 size: 16 residues. V lost 6 bases and J 1 base, leaving 17 bases between the germline ends. CDR3 nucleotide sequence: TGTGCCAGCAGGGATCTGCCGGGGCTCCGCACAGATACGCAGTATTTT. Its translation is CASRDLPGLRTDTQYF.

This clonotype was observed at least ten times. The chain couples TRBV25-1 to TRBJ1-5, with TRBD1 matching over 9 bases. CDR3 length: 15 residues. V gave up 9 bases and J gave up 3 bases; unmatched junction bases: 9. The germline V gene encodes CDR1 MGHDK and CDR2 SYGVNS. In DNA, the CDR3 is TGTGCCAGTAGACCCGGGACAGGGTACAATCAGCCCCAGCATTTT. It specifies CASRPGTGYNQPQHF.